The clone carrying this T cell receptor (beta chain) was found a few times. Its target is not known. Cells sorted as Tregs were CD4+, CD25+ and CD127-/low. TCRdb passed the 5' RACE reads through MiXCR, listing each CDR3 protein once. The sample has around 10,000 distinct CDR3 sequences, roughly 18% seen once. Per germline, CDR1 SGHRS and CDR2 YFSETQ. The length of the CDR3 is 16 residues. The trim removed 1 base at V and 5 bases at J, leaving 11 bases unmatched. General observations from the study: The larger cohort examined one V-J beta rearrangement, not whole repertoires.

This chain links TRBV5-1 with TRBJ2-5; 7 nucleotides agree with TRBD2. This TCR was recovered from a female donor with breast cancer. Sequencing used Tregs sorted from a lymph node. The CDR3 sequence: CASSLSPGGGRETQYF. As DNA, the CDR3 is TGCGCCAGCAGCTTGTCCCCGGGAGGAGGTCGGGAGACCCAGTACTTC. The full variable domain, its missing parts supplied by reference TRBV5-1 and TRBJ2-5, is KAGVTQTPRYLIKTRGQQVTLSCSPISGHRSVSWYQQTPGQGLQFLFEYFSETQRNKGNFPGRFSGRQFSNSRSEMNVSTLELGDSALYLCASSLSPGGGRETQYFGPGTRLLVL.